The 21 T cell receptor beta chains presented below share a single source sample, sequenced in a study of vaccination effects on CD4 cells after COVID-19 (dated by TCRdb to between 2022 and 2023). After 10 days of culture, CD4+ T cells were isolated with the EasySep CD4+ T cell isolation kit. Library prep was done by the immunoSEQ multiplex PCR assay. What TCRdb holds here is the immuneACCESS table cut down to in-frame rearrangements. Part of the clones is not present; checked against another copy, under half of the missing clones reflect an unresolved V gene, and the others are unexplained. Within this sample are about 66,000 clones, with 65% to 75% of them counted one time only. The top ten clonotypes cover 20% to 25% of the sample. These receptors' antigens are unknown. Here the sequenced sample was CD4+ T cells from PBMCs cultured without peptide, taken before COVID-19 vaccination. The receptors come from a human donor who had a prior SARS-CoV-2 infection.

This chain uses TRBV15 with TRBJ2-1; 12 nucleotides align to TRBD2. V was pared by 3 bases and J by 4 bases, with 7 bases of the junction left unmatched. CDR3 size: 17 residues. Germline V CDR1 and CDR2: LNHNV, YYDKDF (reference sequence). This CDR3 is CATSRDNLAGGYNEQFF. As DNA, the CDR3 is TGTGCCACCAGCAGGGATAACCTAGCGGGGGGGTACAATGAGCAGTTCTTC.

V and J are TRBV20-1 and TRBJ2-7; D not certain. Germline loops: CDR1 DFQATT, CDR2 SNEGSKA (reference sequence). The CDR3 runs to 13 residues. The germline V and J ends were trimmed by 3 bases and 6 bases, with 15 bases remaining between them. CDR3 residues: CSASWARTGEQYF. As DNA, the CDR3 is TGCAGTGCTAGTTGGGCCAGAACGGGCGAGCAGTACTTC.

This chain joins TRBV11-2 and TRBJ1-5; 7 nucleotides agree with TRBD1. Germline assignment: CDR1 SGHAT and CDR2 FQNNGV. CDR3 size: 16 residues. Losses at the gene ends were 5 bases for V and 3 bases for J; bases not matched to a gene: 10. CDR3 coding DNA: TGTGCCAGCAGCCGTGGGGACAGACTTTCCAATCAGCCCCAGCATTTT. Encoded protein: CASSRGDRLSNQPQHF. The whole variable domain, remainder taken from reference TRBV11-2 and TRBJ1-5, is EAGVAQSPRYKIIEKRQSVAFWCNPISGHATLYWYQQILGQGPKLLIQFQNNGVVDDSQLPKDRFSAERLKGVDSTLKIQPAKLEDSAVYLCASSRGDRLSNQPQHFGDGTRLSIL.

The chain carries TRBV7-3 and TRBJ1-2, with TRBD1 as a possible D gene (5 bases). Germline V gives CDR1 SGHTA, CDR2 FQGTGA. The CDR3 runs 10 residues. CDR3 sequence reads: CNGGNYGYTF. The CDR3 DNA is TGTAACGGGGGTAACTATGGCTACACCTTC.

The chain recombines TRBV4-3 with TRBJ2-2; D not resolved. V lost 0 bases and J 4 bases, leaving 12 bases between the germline ends. Germline CDR1 is LGHNA and CDR2 is YSLEER. The CDR3 has 16 residues. The CDR3 region is CASSQDYRGGTGELFF. The CDR3 DNA is TGCGCCAGCAGCCAAGATTATAGAGGTGGCACCGGGGAGCTGTTTTTT.

The chain couples TRBV6-5 to TRBJ1-2; no reliable D call. The ends were cut back, 0 bases at V and 2 bases at J, with 13 bases in the middle. The CDR3 has 16 residues. Per the germline V gene, CDR1 is MNHEY and CDR2 is SVGAGI. The CDR3 nucleotides read TGTGCCAGCAGTTACTCGGCTGGGCGAGGGAACTATGGCTACACCTTC. This translates into CASSYSAGRGNYGYTF.

The chain employs TRBV27 and TRBJ2-3; 13 bases align to TRBD2. Trimming removed 5 bases from V and 5 bases from J; junction bases left unmatched: 13. The germline V gene has CDR1 MNHEY and CDR2 SMNVEV (reference sequence). This CDR3 comprises 18 residues. The CDR3 sequence is CASSALALTSGGRDTQYF. The CDR3 nucleotides read TGTGCCAGCAGTGCACTCGCCCTGACTAGCGGGGGGCGAGATACGCAGTATTTT.

The V call is TRBV6-1, the J call TRBJ1-4, with D perhaps matching TRBD1 (5 bases). Trimming removed 1 base from V and 8 bases from J, with 23 bases in between. Germline loops: CDR1 MNHNS, CDR2 SASEGT. This CDR3 is 18 amino acids long. CDR3 nucleotide sequence: TGTGCCAGCAGTGAAGGATGGCAGGCCCACTCGGGGGAAGAAAAACTGTTTTTT. Translating gives CASSEGWQAHSGEEKLFF.

The chain combines TRBV6-5 with TRBJ1-1; tentative D call: TRBD1 (5 bases). Trimming cost V 4 bases and J 0 bases, with 15 bases left between them. Germline CDR1 reads MNHEY; CDR2 reads SVGAGI. CDR3 size: 16 residues. The DNA for the CDR3 is TGTGCCAGCAGTTCGGTTACTTGGGGCATGAACACTGAAGCTTTCTTT. This sequence encodes CASSSVTWGMNTEAFF.

V gene TRBV4-1 combines with J gene TRBJ1-1; 7 bases align to TRBD1. Per germline, CDR1 MGHRA and CDR2 YSYEKL. This CDR3 is built from 22 residues. J lost 0 bases, V lost 2 bases, and 24 bases had no gene match. The CDR3 DNA sequence: TGCGCCAGCAGCCAAATTGATTTCTGGAGGGGACGGGACAGTAGGATGAACACTGAAGCTTTCTTT. Protein sequence: CASSQIDFWRGRDSRMNTEAFF.

The chain joins TRBV7-3 to TRBJ2-1, with D tentatively TRBD2 (6 bases). Germline lookup yields CDR1 SGHTA and CDR2 FQGTGA. V shed 4 bases and J shed 3 bases, with 7 bases lying between them. CDR3 size: 13 residues. CDR3 bases: TGTGCCAGCAGCTCGACTAGCTACAATGAGCAGTTCTTC. Its translation: CASSSTSYNEQFF.

The J gene is TRBJ1-5, the V gene TRBV6-1; D unresolved. This CDR3 is built from 16 residues. From germline, CDR1 is MNHNS and CDR2 SASEGT. Trimming shortened V by 4 bases and J by 0 bases, and 13 bases separated the two germline ends. The DNA for the CDR3 is TGTGCCAGCAGTGGACAAAATACCTATAGCAATCAGCCCCAGCATTTT. It specifies CASSGQNTYSNQPQHF.

This chain uses TRBV5-1 with TRBJ2-2; 8 bases fit TRBD1. CDR1 and CDR2 from the germline V gene are SGHRS and YFSETQ. The V gene end was trimmed by 4 bases and the J gene end by 0 bases; junction bases not matched to a gene: 5. The CDR3 runs to 16 residues. The CDR3 DNA follows: TGCGCCAGCAGCGATCAGGGGGCGCCGAACACCGGGGAGCTGTTTTTT. Translated, it gives CASSDQGAPNTGELFF.

The V and J genes are TRBV4-3 and TRBJ1-4; TRBD1 matches at 8 bases. J lost 7 bases, V lost 5 bases, and 3 bases had no gene match. CDR1 LGHNA and CDR2 YSLEER come from the germline V gene. The CDR3 sequence is 13 residues long. The CDR3 nucleotides are TGCGCCAGCAGCTCGGACAGGGCTGAAAAACTGTTTTTT. Its protein is CASSSDRAEKLFF.

This sequence joins TRBV6-2 or TRBV6-3 and TRBJ2-7; D is perhaps TRBD1 (5 bases). The germline CDR1 and CDR2 sequences are MNHEY and SVGEGT. The CDR3 is 16 residues long. V lost 0 bases and J lost 5, with 17 bases in between. CDR3 nucleotides: TGTGCCAGCAGTTACTCGGTAGGGGCGGTCATCCACGAGCAGTACTTC. Translation: CASSYSVGAVIHEQYF.

This clone was found a few times. The chain employs TRBV30 and TRBJ2-1; D is undetermined. CDR1 GTSNPN and CDR2 SVGIG come from the germline V gene (reference sequence). V lost 5 bases and J 0 bases, leaving 11 bases between the germline ends. CDR3 length: 14 amino acids. The CDR3 here is CAWAAPSSYNEQFF. For the CDR3, the DNA is TGTGCCTGGGCGGCTCCGAGCTCCTACAATGAGCAGTTCTTC. Together with reference TRBV30 and TRBJ2-1, the CDR3 gives the full variable domain: SQTIHQWPATLVQPVGSPLSLECTVEGTSNPNLYWYRQAAGRGLQLLFYSVGIGQISSEVPQNLSASRPQDRQFILSSKKLLLSDSGFYLCAWAAPSSYNEQFFGPGTRLTVL.

The chain combines TRBV6-2 or TRBV6-3 with TRBJ2-5, with D unclear. Trimming cost V 6 bases and J 5 bases, with 10 bases left between them. Germline loops: CDR1 MNHEY, CDR2 SVGEGT. The CDR3 consists of 12 residues. CDR3 DNA sequence: TGTGCCAGCAGCCCCGTAGGGGAGACCCAGTACTTC. It yields the protein CASSPVGETQYF.

The chain joins TRBV6-5 to TRBJ2-1; unclear D gene. The CDR3 is 13 residues long. Germline CDR1 and CDR2: MNHEY and SVGAGI. V was cut by 7 bases and J by 5 bases, with 12 bases left in between. The chain's CDR3 is CASKLSYNNEQFF. DNA for the CDR3: TGTGCCAGCAAGCTTAGCTACAACAATGAGCAGTTCTTC.

This clone has only a few counts. This chain links TRBV7-6 with TRBJ2-2; 13 positions agree with TRBD2. The CDR3 is 16 amino acids. Germline V gene data show CDR1 as SGHVS and CDR2 as FNYEAQ. V was clipped by 5 bases and J by 6 bases; unmatched bases: 6. In DNA, the CDR3 is TGTGCCAGCAGCAAGACTAGCGGGGGGAATGCCGGGGAGCTGTTTTTT. Translation: CASSKTSGGNAGELFF.

This chain joins TRBV19 and TRBJ1-2; TRBD1 matches at 11 bases. Germline lookup yields CDR1 LNHDA and CDR2 SQIVND (reference sequence). The J segment lost 8 bases and the V segment lost 3 bases, leaving 8 bases of the junction unmatched. This CDR3 is built from 15 residues. The DNA for the CDR3 is TGTGCCAGTAGTATCACCGGGACAGGGGGTATGGGCTACACCTTC. Residues: CASSITGTGGMGYTF.

The chain links TRBV14 to TRBJ2-7; D unresolved. CDR1 SGHDN and CDR2 FVKESK come from the germline V gene. This CDR3 contains 14 residues. Trimming left V 0 bases short and J 8 bases short, with 14 bases between. The CDR3 region is CASSQEVWQTQQYF. The DNA of the CDR3 is TGTGCCAGCAGCCAAGAAGTCTGGCAGACACAGCAGTACTTC.